The 21 T cell receptor beta chains listed next were all sequenced from one sample in a study of T-cell memory formation after mild COVID-19. TCRdb re-called the 5' RACE reads with MiXCR, one entry per CDR3 protein. In the table there are about 340,000 distinct CDR3 sequences, roughly 21% of which are singletons. The sequenced material came from PBMCs or a T cell subset sorted from them (not recorded which). These receptor sequences come from an adult woman who had mild COVID-19 (a few samples of this study predate the infection). Cell type and time point are not known.

The rearrangement links TRBV5-1 to TRBJ1-6, with TRBD1 as a possible D gene (5 bases). The V end lost 0 bases, the J end lost 10 bases, and 11 bases lay between the germline ends. This CDR3 contains 14 residues. Germline CDR1 is SGHRS and CDR2 is YFSETQ. The CDR3 sequence: CASSLGTEGSPLHF. Written as DNA, the CDR3 is TGCGCCAGCAGCTTGGGGACGGAGGGGTCACCCCTCCACTTT.

This clonotype was observed a handful of times. The V gene is TRBV12-3 or TRBV12-4, the J gene TRBJ1-5; D call uncertain. CDR3 length: 13 amino acids. Deletions cut 1 base from V and 0 bases from J, with 1 base between. DNA of the CDR3: TGTGCCAGCAGTTTAGTTAGCAATCAGCCCCAGCATTTT. Translating it yields CASSLVSNQPQHF.

This clonotype has a handful of counts. The chain joins TRBV18 to TRBJ2-1; D gene ambiguous. CDR3 length: 15 amino acids. Trimming pared 1 base from V and 6 bases from J, leaving 13 bases between. Per the germline V gene, CDR1 is KGHSH and CDR2 is LQKENI. The chain's CDR3 is CASSPLIRNSNEQFF. The CDR3 DNA reads TGTGCCAGCTCACCACTGATCCGGAATTCCAATGAGCAGTTCTTC.

V is TRBV12-3 or TRBV12-4 and J is TRBJ2-1; the match to TRBD1 covers 9 bases. This CDR3 is built from 15 residues. Unmatched junction bases numbered 8, after V lost 4 bases and J lost 7 bases. CDR3: CASSSGTGFLNEQFF. The CDR3 coding sequence is TGTGCCAGCAGTTCCGGGACAGGGTTTTTGAATGAGCAGTTCTTC.

This clonotype was counted only a few times. The chain has TRBV2 and TRBJ2-1; 7 nucleotides align to TRBD1. This CDR3 has 16 residues. Trimming took 3 bases from V and 7 from J; bases not matched to a gene: 12. Germline assignment: CDR1 SNHLY and CDR2 FYNNEI. The CDR3 is CASSEQGDSVGNEQFF. CDR3 in DNA: TGTGCCAGCAGTGAGCAGGGGGACAGTGTAGGAAATGAGCAGTTCTTC. Full variable domain (missing parts from reference TRBV2 and TRBJ2-1): EPEVTQTPSHQVTQMGQEVILRCVPISNHLYFYWYRQILGQKVEFLVSFYNNEISEKSEIFDDQFSVERPDGSNFTLKIRSTKLEDSAMYFCASSEQGDSVGNEQFFGPGTRLTVL.

CDR3 loop: CASSLSWETDTQYF. In nucleotides, the CDR3 is TGTGCCAGTAGTCTATCTTGGGAGACAGATACGCAGTATTTT. This chain links TRBV19 with TRBJ2-3; TRBD2 is a possible D gene (5 bases). CDR3 length: 14 residues. CDR1 is LNHDA, CDR2 SQIVND, per germline (reference sequence). Trimming removed 5 bases at V and 3 bases at J, with 12 bases between. Drawing the rest from reference TRBV19 and TRBJ2-3, the complete variable domain is DGGITQSPKYLFRKEGQNVTLSCEQNLNHDAMYWYRQDPGQGLRLIYYSQIVNDFQKGDIAEGYSVSREKKESFPLTVTSAQKNPTAFYLCASSLSWETDTQYFGPGTRLTVL.

CDR3 loop: CASSYYRGYDEQYF. CDR3 bases: TGTGCCAGCAGTTACTATAGGGGGTATGACGAGCAGTACTTC. The chain couples TRBV6-6 to TRBJ2-7, with D maybe TRBD1 (6 bases). Per the germline V gene, CDR1 is MNHNY and CDR2 is SVGAGI (reference sequence). V shed 1 base and J shed 5 bases, with 12 bases lying between them. This CDR3 has 14 amino acids.

This clonotype ranks as medium-sized. This chain links TRBV5-1 with TRBJ2-5, with D perhaps TRBD2 (6 bases). V was trimmed by 7 bases and J by 2 bases, leaving 12 bases between them. Germline V gene data show CDR1 as SGHRS and CDR2 as YFSETQ. The CDR3 has 13 amino acids. The CDR3 DNA is TGCGCCAGCCGTAAAGGACTACAAGAGACCCAGTACTTC. Encoded protein: CASRKGLQETQYF.

In its sample, this clonotype was seen a few times. The chain combines TRBV18 with TRBJ2-1, with 8 positions matching TRBD2. The germline V gene has CDR1 KGHSH and CDR2 LQKENI. The trim removed 6 bases at V and 8 bases at J, leaving 18 bases unmatched. The CDR3 totals 17 residues. CDR3 DNA sequence: TGTGCCAGCTCCCCCGATCCAACCCGGGGGGGCAACTATGAGCAGTTCTTC. Protein product: CASSPDPTRGGNYEQFF. Variable domain in full (rest from reference TRBV18 and TRBJ2-1): NAGVMQNPRHLVRRRGQEARLRCSPMKGHSHVYWYRQLPEEGLKFMVYLQKENIIDESGMPKERFSAEFPKEGPSILRIQQVVRGDSAAYFCASSPDPTRGGNYEQFFGPGTRLTVL.

In this sample, this clonotype turned up a few times. J is TRBJ2-7 and V is TRBV9; D possibly corresponds to TRBD1 (7 bases). The V gene's germline CDR1 is SGDLS and CDR2 YYNGEE. This CDR3 has 15 residues. V lost 3 bases, J lost 0 bases, and 13 bases lay in between. The CDR3, as DNA: TGTGCCAGCAGCGAACAGGGGACTCCCTCCTACGAGCAGTACTTC. This translates into CASSEQGTPSYEQYF.

This clonotype was picked up a small number of times. This rearrangement joins TRBV12-3 or TRBV12-4 to TRBJ2-5; 7 bases line up with TRBD2. The trim removed 5 bases at V and 4 bases at J, leaving 7 bases unmatched. This CDR3 has 14 amino acids. The DNA of the CDR3 is TGTGCCAGCAGTCAGTCGAGCGGGGTAGAGACCCAGTACTTC. This gives the protein CASSQSSGVETQYF.

This clonotype was counted many times. The CDR3 region is CASSTTGGESPLHF. The CDR3 DNA is TGTGCCAGCAGTACCACAGGGGGCGAGTCACCCCTCCACTTT. The chain employs TRBV12-3 or TRBV12-4 and TRBJ1-6; 9 bases map to TRBD1. V was clipped by 5 bases and J by 10 bases; unmatched bases: 6. The CDR3 loop spans 14 amino acids.

This clonotype appeared a few times. This CDR3 is CSARKGSTDTQYF. The CDR3 nucleotides read TGCAGTGCTAGGAAGGGCAGCACAGATACGCAGTATTTT. The chain uses TRBV20-1 and TRBJ2-3; D is undetermined. V lost 3 bases to trimming and J lost 0 bases, with 7 bases between them. This CDR3 region has 13 residues. Germline V lookup: CDR1 DFQATT, CDR2 SNEGSKA (reference sequence).

This clonotype was detected only a few times. The J gene is TRBJ2-4, the V gene TRBV20-1; 7 bases are a match to TRBD1. The germline V gene encodes CDR1 DFQATT and CDR2 SNEGSKA (reference sequence). Losses at the gene ends were 5 bases for V and 0 bases for J; bases not matched to a gene: 7. This CDR3 spans 15 amino acids. The CDR3 sequence: CSALDRALAKNIQYF. The CDR3 coding sequence is TGCAGTGCTCTAGACAGGGCGCTAGCCAAAAACATTCAGTACTTC.

The gene calls are TRBV20-1 and TRBJ2-1; D remains unclear. The CDR3 spans 10 residues. V lost 5 bases and J 5 bases, leaving 4 bases between the germline ends. The germline gives CDR1 DFQATT, CDR2 SNEGSKA (reference sequence). CDR3 region: CSALNNEQFF. The CDR3, as DNA: TGCAGTGCTTTAAACAATGAGCAGTTCTTC.

CDR3 residues: CSASGTSGDTGELFF. CDR3 DNA: TGCAGTGCTTCCGGGACTAGCGGGGACACCGGGGAGCTGTTTTTT. The gene calls are TRBV20-1 and TRBJ2-2, with TRBD2 matching 13 bases. V dropped 5 bases and J dropped 3; count of bases not matched to a gene: 3. The germline V gene encodes CDR1 DFQATT and CDR2 SNEGSKA (reference sequence). CDR3 length equals 15 residues.

The gene calls are TRBV5-1 and TRBJ2-1; 11 positions agree with TRBD2. The CDR3 has 18 residues. J was trimmed by 0 bases and V by 5 bases; bases with no gene match: 10. The germline gives CDR1 SGHRS, CDR2 YFSETQ. The CDR3 loop reads CASRRAGTSGFSYNEQFF. CDR3 DNA sequence: TGCGCCAGCAGAAGAGCCGGGACTAGCGGCTTCTCCTACAATGAGCAGTTCTTC.

This clonotype was found a few times. The CDR3 DNA is TGCGCCAGCAGCCAAGGGACTAGCGGGGGCCTTAATGAGCAGTTCTTC. It yields the protein CASSQGTSGGLNEQFF. The chain is built from TRBV4-1 and TRBJ2-1; TRBD2 aligns across 13 bases. Germline-derived CDR1 and CDR2 are MGHRA and YSYEKL. The CDR3 is 16 residues long. Losses at the gene ends were 1 base for V and 7 bases for J; bases not matched to a gene: 4.

This chain uses TRBV29-1 with TRBJ1-5, with D tentatively TRBD1 (5 bases). The CDR3 length is 13 residues. Trimming removed 6 bases at V and 4 bases at J, with 13 bases between. Germline loops: CDR1 SQVTM, CDR2 ANQGSEA. This CDR3 reads CSVADGGNQPQHF. The CDR3 nucleotides are TGCAGCGTCGCCGATGGGGGGAATCAGCCCCAGCATTTT.

The chain combines TRBV6-1 with TRBJ1-1; possible D gene TRBD1, 6 bases. CDR3 length: 15 amino acids. V shed 6 bases and J shed 7 bases, with 21 bases lying between them. The germline CDR1 and CDR2 sequences are MNHNS and SASEGT. CDR3 region: CASRRGTAARGEAFF. In nucleotides, the CDR3 is TGTGCCAGCAGGAGGGGGACTGCCGCCCGCGGTGAAGCTTTCTTT.

In this sample, this clonotype turned up a few times. Here the CDR3 reads CSGGTGFDEQYF. CDR3 nucleotide sequence: TGCAGCGGGGGGACAGGGTTTGACGAGCAGTACTTC. J is TRBJ2-7 and V is TRBV29-1, with 9 bases identical to TRBD1. There are 12 residues in the CDR3. Looked up from germline, CDR1 is SQVTM and CDR2 is ANQGSEA. Unmatched junction bases numbered 6, after V lost 7 bases and J lost 5 bases.